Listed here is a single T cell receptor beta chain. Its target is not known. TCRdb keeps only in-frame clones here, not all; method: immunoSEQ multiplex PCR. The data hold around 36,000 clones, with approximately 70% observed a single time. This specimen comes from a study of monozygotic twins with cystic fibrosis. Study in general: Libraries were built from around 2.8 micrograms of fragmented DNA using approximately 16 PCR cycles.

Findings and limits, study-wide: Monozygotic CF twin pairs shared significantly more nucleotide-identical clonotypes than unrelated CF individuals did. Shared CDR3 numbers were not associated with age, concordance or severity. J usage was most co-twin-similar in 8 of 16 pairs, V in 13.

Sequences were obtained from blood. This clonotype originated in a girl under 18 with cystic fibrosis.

The CDR3 protein is CASSNRDPRSYEQYF. As DNA, the CDR3 is TGTGCCAGCAGCAATCGGGACCCGCGCTCCTACGAGCAGTACTTC. V usage is TRBV21-1 and J usage is TRBJ2-7. TRBV21-1 is recorded as a pseudogene. The CDR3 is 15 amino acids.